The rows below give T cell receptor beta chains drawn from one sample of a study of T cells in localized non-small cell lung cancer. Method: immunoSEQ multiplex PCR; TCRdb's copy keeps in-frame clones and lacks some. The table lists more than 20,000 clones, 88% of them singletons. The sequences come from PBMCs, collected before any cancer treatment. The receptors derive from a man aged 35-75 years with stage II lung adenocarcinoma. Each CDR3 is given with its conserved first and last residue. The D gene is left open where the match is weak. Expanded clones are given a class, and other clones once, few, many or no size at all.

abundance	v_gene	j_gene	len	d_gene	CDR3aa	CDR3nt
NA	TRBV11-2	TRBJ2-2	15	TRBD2	CASSLASSGTGELFF	TGTGCCAGCAGCTTAGCCTCTAGCGGAACCGGGGAGCTGTTTTTT
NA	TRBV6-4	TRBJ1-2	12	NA	CASSLPFGGYTF	TGTGCCAGCAGCCTCCCCTTTGGAGGCTACACCTTC
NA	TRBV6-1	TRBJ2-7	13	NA	CASSVAASYEQYF	TGTGCCAGCAGTGTAGCGGCCTCCTACGAGCAGTACTTC
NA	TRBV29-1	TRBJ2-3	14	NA	CSVGRLHNTDTQYF	TGCAGCGTTGGTCGGCTTCATAACACAGATACGCAGTATTTT
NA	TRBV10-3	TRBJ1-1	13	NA	CAISNGQNTEAFF	TGTGCCATCAGTAACGGACAGAACACTGAAGCTTTCTTT
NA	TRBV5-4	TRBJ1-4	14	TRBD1	CASSSQGAVEKLFF	TGTGCCAGCAGCTCCCAGGGGGCTGTTGAAAAACTGTTTTTT
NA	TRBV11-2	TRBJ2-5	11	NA	CASSYQETQYF	TGTGCCAGCAGCTACCAAGAGACCCAGTACTTC
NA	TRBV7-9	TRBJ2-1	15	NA	CASSGWASKNGEQFF	TGTGCCAGCAGCGGCTGGGCGTCGAAGAATGGTGAGCAGTTCTTC
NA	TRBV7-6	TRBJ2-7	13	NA	CASSLGGTYEQYF	TGTGCCAGCAGCTTAGGTGGTACCTACGAGCAGTACTTC
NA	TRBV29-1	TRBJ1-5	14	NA	CSVGVGAQDQPQHF	TGCAGCGTTGGTGTGGGGGCGCAAGATCAGCCCCAGCATTTT
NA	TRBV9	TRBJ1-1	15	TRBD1	CASSPPGGTGTEAFF	TGTGCCAGCAGCCCACCAGGGGGGACGGGGACTGAAGCTTTCTTT
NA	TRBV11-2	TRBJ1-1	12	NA	CASSPQAPEAFF	TGTGCCAGCAGCCCACAAGCCCCTGAAGCTTTCTTT
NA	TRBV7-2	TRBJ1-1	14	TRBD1	CASSGQGGGTEAFF	TGTGCCAGCAGCGGACAGGGCGGTGGCACTGAAGCTTTCTTT
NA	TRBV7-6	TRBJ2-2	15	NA	CASSLMAGGDGELFF	TGTGCCAGCAGCTTAATGGCAGGGGGGGACGGGGAGCTGTTTTTT
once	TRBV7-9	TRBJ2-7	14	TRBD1	CASSRGQGTYEQYF	TGTGCCAGCAGCCGGGGACAGGGGACCTACGAGCAGTACTTC
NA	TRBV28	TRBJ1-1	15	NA	CASSFGGAGSTEAFF	TGTGCCAGCAGTTTCGGGGGGGCCGGGAGCACTGAAGCTTTCTTT
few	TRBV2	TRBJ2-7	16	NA	CASRGRRDGLQYEQYF	TGTGCCAGCAGAGGACGACGGGACGGACTTCAGTACGAGCAGTACTTC
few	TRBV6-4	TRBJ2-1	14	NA	CASSESTESNEQFF	TGTGCCAGCAGTGAAAGTACAGAGTCCAATGAGCAGTTCTTC
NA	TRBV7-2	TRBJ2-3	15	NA	CASSPTGGFTDTQYF	TGTGCCAGCAGCCCGACAGGCGGTTTCACAGATACGCAGTATTTT
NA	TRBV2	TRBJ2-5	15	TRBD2	CASSELAGIQETQYF	TGTGCCAGCAGTGAACTAGCGGGGATACAAGAGACCCAGTACTTC
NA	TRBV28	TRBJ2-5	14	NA	CASSFSGVGETQYF	TGTGCCAGCAGTTTTTCAGGGGTGGGAGAGACCCAGTACTTC
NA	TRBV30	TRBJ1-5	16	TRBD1	CAWSPTDRGEYQPQHF	TGTGCCTGGAGTCCAACGGACAGGGGAGAATATCAGCCCCAGCATTTT
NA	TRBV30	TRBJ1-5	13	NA	CAWSRDSSQPQHF	TGTGCCTGGAGTCGAGATTCGAGTCAGCCCCAGCATTTT
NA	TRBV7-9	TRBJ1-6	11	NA	CASSLGSPLHF	TGTGCCAGCAGCTTGGGTTCACCCCTCCACTTT
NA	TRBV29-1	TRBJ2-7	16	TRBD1	CSVGGTGAAVSYEQYF	TGCAGCGTTGGAGGGACAGGGGCCGCAGTCTCCTACGAGCAGTACTTC
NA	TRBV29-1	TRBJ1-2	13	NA	CSVETGANYGYTF	TGCAGCGTTGAAACGGGGGCTAACTATGGCTACACCTTC
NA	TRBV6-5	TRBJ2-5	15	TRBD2	CASSYSGAGGETQYF	TGTGCCAGCAGTTACTCGGGAGCGGGAGGGGAGACCCAGTACTTC
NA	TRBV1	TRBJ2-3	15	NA	CTSSRRDRGKDTQYF	TGCACCAGCAGCCGACGGGACAGGGGGAAGGATACGCAGTATTTT
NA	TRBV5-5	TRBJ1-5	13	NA	CASSWGTDQPQHF	TGTGCCAGCAGCTGGGGCACGGATCAGCCCCAGCATTTT
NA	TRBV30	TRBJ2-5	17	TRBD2	CAWSVISGGAISETQYF	TGTGCCTGGAGTGTAATAAGCGGGGGGGCCATTTCGGAGACCCAGTACTTC
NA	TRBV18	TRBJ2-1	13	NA	CASSPRTANEQFF	TGTGCCAGCTCACCAAGGACAGCCAATGAGCAGTTCTTC
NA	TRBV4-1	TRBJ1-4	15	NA	CASSQPGRSNEKLFF	TGCGCCAGCAGCCAACCGGGACGGTCTAATGAAAAACTGTTTTTT
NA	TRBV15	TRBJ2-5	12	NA	CATSRVGETQYF	TGTGCCACCAGCAGAGTAGGGGAGACCCAGTACTTC
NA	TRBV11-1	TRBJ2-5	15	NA	CASLRGGGVEETQYF	TGTGCCAGCCTTCGAGGCGGCGGGGTTGAAGAGACCCAGTACTTC
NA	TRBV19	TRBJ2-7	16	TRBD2	CASRTQPSGGTYEQYF	TGTGCCAGTAGAACACAACCTAGCGGGGGCACCTACGAGCAGTACTTC
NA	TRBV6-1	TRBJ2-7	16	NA	CASSGTQSSIASEQYF	TGTGCCAGCAGTGGGACTCAATCCTCCATTGCTTCCGAGCAGTACTTC
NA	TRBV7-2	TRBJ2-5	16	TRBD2	CASSLAATSGQETQYF	TGTGCCAGCAGCTTAGCAGCCACTAGCGGCCAAGAGACCCAGTACTTC
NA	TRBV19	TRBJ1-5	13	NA	CATTRGGNQPQHF	TGTGCCACTACCCGGGGGGGGAATCAGCCCCAGCATTTT
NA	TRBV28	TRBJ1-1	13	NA	CASSLRGRPRAFF	TGTGCCAGCAGTTTAAGGGGGAGGCCCAGGGCTTTCTTT
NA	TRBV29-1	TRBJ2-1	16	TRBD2	CSVKGLAGQSYNEQFF	TGCAGCGTTAAGGGGCTAGCGGGCCAATCCTACAATGAGCAGTTCTTC
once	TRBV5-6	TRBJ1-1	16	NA	CASSFGGRLKNTEAFF	TGTGCCAGCAGCTTTGGGGGGAGGCTTAAGAACACTGAAGCTTTCTTT
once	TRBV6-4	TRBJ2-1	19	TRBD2	CASSDSTASGSISYNEQFF	TGTGCCAGCAGTGACTCTACCGCTAGCGGGAGCATATCCTACAATGAGCAGTTCTTC
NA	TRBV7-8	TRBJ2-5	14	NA	CASSLGRSAGTQYF	TGTGCCAGCAGCTTAGGCCGCAGCGCTGGGACCCAGTACTTC
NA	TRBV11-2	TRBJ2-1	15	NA	CASSLDPGPWNEQFF	TGTGCCAGCAGCTTAGATCCCGGACCTTGGAATGAGCAGTTCTTC
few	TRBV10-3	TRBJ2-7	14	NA	CASGGSWRDYEQYF	TGTGCCTCAGGGGGTTCGTGGCGGGACTACGAGCAGTACTTC
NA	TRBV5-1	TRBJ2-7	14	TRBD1	CASSLTGGENEQYF	TGCGCCAGCAGCCTGACAGGGGGCGAGAACGAGCAGTACTTC
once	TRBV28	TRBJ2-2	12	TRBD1	CAVDRGTGELFF	TGTGCCGTCGACAGGGGTACCGGGGAGCTGTTTTTT
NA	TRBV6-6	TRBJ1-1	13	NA	CASSYDGGTEAFF	TGTGCCAGCAGTTACGATGGGGGCACTGAAGCTTTCTTT
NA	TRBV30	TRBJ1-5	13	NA	CAWSVEGNQPQHF	TGTGCCTGGAGTGTTGAGGGAAATCAGCCCCAGCATTTT
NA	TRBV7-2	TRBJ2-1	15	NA	CASSPRDFSYNEQFF	TGTGCCAGCAGTCCCCGGGACTTCTCCTACAATGAGCAGTTCTTC
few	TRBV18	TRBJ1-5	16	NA	CASSSRGGHSNQPQHF	TGTGCCAGCTCATCGAGGGGCGGTCATAGCAATCAGCCCCAGCATTTT
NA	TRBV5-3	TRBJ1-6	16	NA	CARSWRGVPYNSPLHF	TGTGCCAGAAGCTGGCGGGGGGTTCCCTATAATTCACCCCTCCACTTT
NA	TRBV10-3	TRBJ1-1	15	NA	CAISFGTEAVSEAFF	TGTGCCATCAGCTTCGGAACGGAGGCGGTCTCTGAAGCTTTCTTT